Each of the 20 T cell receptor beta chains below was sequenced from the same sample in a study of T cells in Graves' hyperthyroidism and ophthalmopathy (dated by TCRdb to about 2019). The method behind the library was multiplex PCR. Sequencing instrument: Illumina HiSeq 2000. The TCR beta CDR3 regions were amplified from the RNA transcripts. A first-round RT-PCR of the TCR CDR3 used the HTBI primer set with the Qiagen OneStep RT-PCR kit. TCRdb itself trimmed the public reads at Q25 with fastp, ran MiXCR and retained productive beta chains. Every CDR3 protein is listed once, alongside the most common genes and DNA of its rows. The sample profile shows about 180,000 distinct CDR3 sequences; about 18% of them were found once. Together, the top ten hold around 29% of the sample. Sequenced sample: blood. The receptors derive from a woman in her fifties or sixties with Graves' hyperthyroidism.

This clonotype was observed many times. CDR3 loop: CATSRDRRLPPYNEQFF. The CDR3, as DNA: TGTGCCACCAGCAGAGATCGTAGACTCCCGCCCTACAATGAGCAGTTCTTC. This rearrangement joins TRBV15 to TRBJ2-1; the D is unclear. In germline, CDR1 is LNHNV, CDR2 YYDKDF (reference sequence). V was cut by 0 bases and J by 2 bases, with 14 bases left in between. The CDR3 is 17 residues long.

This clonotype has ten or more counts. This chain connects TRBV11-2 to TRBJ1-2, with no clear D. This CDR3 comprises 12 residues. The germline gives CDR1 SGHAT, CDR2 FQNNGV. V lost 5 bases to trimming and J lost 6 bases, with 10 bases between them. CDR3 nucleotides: TGTGCCAGCAGCCGTACGGGAGATGGCTACACCTTC. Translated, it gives CASSRTGDGYTF.

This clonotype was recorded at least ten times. In DNA, the CDR3 is TGTGCCACAACTAAGCGGGGGAGCTCCTACGAGCAGTACTTC. Its translation: CATTKRGSSYEQYF. The chain uses TRBV12-3 or TRBV12-4 and TRBJ2-7; 8 nucleotides align to TRBD2. The CDR3 totals 14 residues. Trimming at V came to 10 bases and at J to 0 bases, leaving 8 bases not matched to a gene.

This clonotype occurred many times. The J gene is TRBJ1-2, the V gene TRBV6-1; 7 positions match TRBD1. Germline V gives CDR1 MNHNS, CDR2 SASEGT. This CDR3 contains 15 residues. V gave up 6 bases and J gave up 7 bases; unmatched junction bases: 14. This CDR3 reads CASRPDRVRSGGYTF. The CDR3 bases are TGTGCCAGCAGACCTGACAGGGTTAGGTCGGGTGGCTACACCTTC.

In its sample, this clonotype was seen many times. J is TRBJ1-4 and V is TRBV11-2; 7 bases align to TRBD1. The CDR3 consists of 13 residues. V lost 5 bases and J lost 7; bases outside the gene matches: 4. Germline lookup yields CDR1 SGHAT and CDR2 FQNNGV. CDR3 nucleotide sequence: TGTGCCAGCAGCCCGGACAGGATTGAAAAACTGTTTTTT. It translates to CASSPDRIEKLFF.

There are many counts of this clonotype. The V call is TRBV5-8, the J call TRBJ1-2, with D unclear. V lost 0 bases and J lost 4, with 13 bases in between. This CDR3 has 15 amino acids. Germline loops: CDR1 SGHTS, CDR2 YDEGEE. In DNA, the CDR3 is TGTGCCAGCAGCTTGGGGGGAGCGGCGAGCTATGGCTACACCTTC. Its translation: CASSLGGAASYGYTF. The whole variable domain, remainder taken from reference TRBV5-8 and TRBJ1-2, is EAGVTQSPTHLIKTRGQQATLRCSPISGHTSVYWYQQALGLGLQFLLWYDEGEERNRGNFPPRFSGRQFPNYSSELNVNALELEDSALYLCASSLGGAASYGYTFGSGTRLTVV.

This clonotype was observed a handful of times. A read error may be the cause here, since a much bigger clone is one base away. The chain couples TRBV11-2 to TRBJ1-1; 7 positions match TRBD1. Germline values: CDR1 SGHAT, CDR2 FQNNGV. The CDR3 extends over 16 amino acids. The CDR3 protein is CAGRTQGGLMGTEAFF. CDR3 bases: TGTGCCGGCAGAACGCAGGGGGGGCTAATGGGCACTGAAGCTTTCTTT.

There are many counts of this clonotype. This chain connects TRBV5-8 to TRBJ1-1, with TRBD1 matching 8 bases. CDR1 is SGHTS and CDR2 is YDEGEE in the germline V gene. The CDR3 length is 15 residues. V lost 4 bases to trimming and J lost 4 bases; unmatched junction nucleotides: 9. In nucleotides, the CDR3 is TGTGCCAGCAGCGCGTACAGGGGGGTGGCCACTGAAGCTTTCTTT. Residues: CASSAYRGVATEAFF.

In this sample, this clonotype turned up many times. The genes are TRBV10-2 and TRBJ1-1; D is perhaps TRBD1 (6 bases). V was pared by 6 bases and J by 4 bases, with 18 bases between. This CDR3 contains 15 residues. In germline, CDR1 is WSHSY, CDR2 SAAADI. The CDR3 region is CASSDSYRDGTEAFF. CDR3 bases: TGCGCCAGCAGCGATAGCTACAGGGACGGCACTGAAGCTTTCTTT.

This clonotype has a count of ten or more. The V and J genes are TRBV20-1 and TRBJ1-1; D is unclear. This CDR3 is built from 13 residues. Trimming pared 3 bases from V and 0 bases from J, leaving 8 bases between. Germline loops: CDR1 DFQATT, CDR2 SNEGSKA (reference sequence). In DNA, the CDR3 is TGCAGTGCTAGTAAGGATTTGAACACTGAAGCTTTCTTT. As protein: CSASKDLNTEAFF.

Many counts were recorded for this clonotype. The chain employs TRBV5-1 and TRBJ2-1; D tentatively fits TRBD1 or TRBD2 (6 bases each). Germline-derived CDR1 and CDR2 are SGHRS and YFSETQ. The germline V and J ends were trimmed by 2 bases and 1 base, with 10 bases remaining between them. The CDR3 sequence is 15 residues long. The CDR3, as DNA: TGCGCCAGCAGCTTAGGGGGGACTTCCTACAATGAGCAGTTCTTC. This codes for CASSLGGTSYNEQFF.

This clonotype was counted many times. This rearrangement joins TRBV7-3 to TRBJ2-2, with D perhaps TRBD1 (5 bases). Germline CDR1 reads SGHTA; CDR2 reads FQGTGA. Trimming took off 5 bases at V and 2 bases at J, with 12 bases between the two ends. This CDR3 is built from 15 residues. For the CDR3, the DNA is TGTGCCAGCAGCACGACAGCCCATAACACCGGGGAGCTGTTTTTT. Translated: CASSTTAHNTGELFF.

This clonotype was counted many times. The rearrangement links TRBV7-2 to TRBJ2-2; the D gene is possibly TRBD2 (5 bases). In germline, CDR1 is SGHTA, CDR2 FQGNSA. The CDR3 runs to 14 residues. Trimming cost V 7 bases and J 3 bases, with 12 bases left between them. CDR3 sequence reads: CASTGGRDTGELFF. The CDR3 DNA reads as TGTGCCAGCACCGGTGGGAGAGACACCGGGGAGCTGTTTTTT. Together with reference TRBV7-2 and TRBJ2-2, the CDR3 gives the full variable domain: GAGVSQSPSNKVTEKGKDVELRCDPISGHTALYWYRQSLGQGLEFLIYFQGNSAPDKSGLPSDRFSAERTGGSVSTLTIQRTQQEDSAVYLCASTGGRDTGELFFGEGSRLTVL.

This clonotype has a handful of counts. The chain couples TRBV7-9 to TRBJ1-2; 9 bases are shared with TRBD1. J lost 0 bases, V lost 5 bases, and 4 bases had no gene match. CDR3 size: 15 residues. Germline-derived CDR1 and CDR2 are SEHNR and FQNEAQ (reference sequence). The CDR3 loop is CASSQRTGANYGYTF. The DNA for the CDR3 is TGTGCCAGCAGCCAAAGGACAGGGGCTAACTATGGCTACACCTTC.

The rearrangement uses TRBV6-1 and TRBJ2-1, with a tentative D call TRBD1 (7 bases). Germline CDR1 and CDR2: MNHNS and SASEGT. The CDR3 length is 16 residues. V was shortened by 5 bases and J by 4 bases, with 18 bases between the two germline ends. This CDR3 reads CASSITRGVGYNEQFF. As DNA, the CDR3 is TGTGCCAGCAGTATAACCAGGGGGGTTGGTTACAATGAGCAGTTCTTC.

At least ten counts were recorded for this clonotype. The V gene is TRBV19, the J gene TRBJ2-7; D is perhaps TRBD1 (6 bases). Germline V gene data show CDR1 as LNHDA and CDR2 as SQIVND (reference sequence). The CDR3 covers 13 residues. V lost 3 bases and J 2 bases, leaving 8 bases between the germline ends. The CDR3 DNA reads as TGTGCCAGTAGTATGAAGGGGGCCTACGAGCAGTACTTC. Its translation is CASSMKGAYEQYF.

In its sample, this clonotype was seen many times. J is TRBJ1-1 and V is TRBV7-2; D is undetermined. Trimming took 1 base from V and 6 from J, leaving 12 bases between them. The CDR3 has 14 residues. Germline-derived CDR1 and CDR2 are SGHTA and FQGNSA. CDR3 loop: CASSLDSRRAEAFF. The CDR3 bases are TGTGCCAGCAGCTTAGACTCCCGCCGAGCTGAAGCTTTCTTT.

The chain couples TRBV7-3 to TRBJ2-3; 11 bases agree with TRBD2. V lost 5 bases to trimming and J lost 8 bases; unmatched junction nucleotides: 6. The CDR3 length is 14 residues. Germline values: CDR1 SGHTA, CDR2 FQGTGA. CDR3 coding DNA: TGTGCCAGCAGCCCCGGGACTAGCGGTACTACGCAGTATTTT. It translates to CASSPGTSGTTQYF.

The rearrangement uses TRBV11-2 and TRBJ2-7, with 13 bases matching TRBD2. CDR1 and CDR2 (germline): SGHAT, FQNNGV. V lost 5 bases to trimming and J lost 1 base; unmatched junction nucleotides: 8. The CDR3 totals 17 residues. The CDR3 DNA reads TGTGCCAGCAGCACGACTAGCGGGGGGACGCCTTCCTACGAGCAGTACTTC. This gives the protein CASSTTSGGTPSYEQYF.

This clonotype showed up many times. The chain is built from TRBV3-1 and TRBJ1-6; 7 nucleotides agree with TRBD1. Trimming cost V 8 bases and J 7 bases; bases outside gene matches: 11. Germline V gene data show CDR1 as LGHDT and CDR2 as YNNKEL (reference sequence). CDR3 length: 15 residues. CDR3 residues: CASSQGGLSNSPLHF. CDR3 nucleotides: TGTGCCAGCTCCCAGGGGGGGTTGAGCAATTCACCCCTCCACTTT.